This TCR beta chain was obtained from a study of human T cells and chemical hapten exposure. Unique molecular identifiers were affixed to discrete cDNA molecules within the library. In the authors' methods: Over 95,000 TCRs per sample was the median, with a range of roughly 23,224 to 750,000. TCRdb passed the RACE reads through MiXCR, listing each CDR3 protein once. The V and J calls and clone size come from TCRdb's table, not from the authors' own analysis. The profile covers roughly 130,000 distinct CDR3 sequences, with about 11% appearing a single time and about 2.4% taken by the ten largest. The time point here: patch test 3, about 24 weeks after DPC sensitization. Treatment here: therapeutic diphenylcyclopropenone sensitization with weekly scalp DPC. In its sample, this clonotype was seen a few times. The CDR3 length is 16 residues. CDR1 and CDR2 (germline): ENHRY, SYGVKD. After removal of 2 bases from V and 5 bases from J, the junction contained 8 bases not matched to a gene.

The sequence was collected from a woman in her 50s with alopecia areata. Some clones in this sample may be carry-over from other donors' samples. The V call is TRBV10-3, the J call TRBJ2-3, with 9 bases lining up with TRBD2. Sequences were derived from whole blood, sampled in connection with sensitization to the hapten diphenylcyclopropenone (DPC). The CDR3 region has the DNA TGTGCCATCAGTGAGAGGCGGGAGGGCCATGGAGATACGCAGTATTTT. This sequence encodes CAISERREGHGDTQYF.